This entry describes one T cell receptor (beta chain). Its specificity is unknown. V trimming: 0 bases; J trimming: 8 bases; junction bases outside the gene matches: 12. The germline CDR1 and CDR2 sequences are SGDLS and YYNGEE. CDR3 length: 17 residues. The sample is drawn from a study of shared clonotypes between healthy human individuals. Study-level results: Some clonotypes were shared by all four sorted-subset donors, while others were not shared. The non-shared ones had lower generation probabilities than the shared ones.

The repertoire was sequenced with immunoSEQ multiplex PCR; TCRdb's copy has only in-frame clones and lacks some. The sample has some 1,600,000 clones; 98% are singletons. This sequence was found in a man aged 25 to 40 in good health. The chain uses TRBV9 and TRBJ2-1; 9 bases agree with TRBD2. Sequences were obtained from naive CD4+ T cells sorted from blood. Indicated subset: CD45RA+ positively selected. The CDR3 sequence: CASSVDGRSGSLDEQFF. The CDR3 DNA reads TGTGCCAGCAGCGTAGACGGTCGTAGCGGGAGTTTGGATGAGCAGTTCTTC.